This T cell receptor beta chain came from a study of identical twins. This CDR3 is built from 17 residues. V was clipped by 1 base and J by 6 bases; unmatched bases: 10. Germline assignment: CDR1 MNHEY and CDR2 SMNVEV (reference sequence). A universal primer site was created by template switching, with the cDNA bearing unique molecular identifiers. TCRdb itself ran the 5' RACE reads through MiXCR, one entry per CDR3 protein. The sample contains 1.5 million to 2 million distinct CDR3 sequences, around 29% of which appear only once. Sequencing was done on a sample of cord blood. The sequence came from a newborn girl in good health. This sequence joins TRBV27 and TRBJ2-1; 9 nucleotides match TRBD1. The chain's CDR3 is CASSLWGDRVTVNEQFF. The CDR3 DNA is TGTGCCAGCAGTTTATGGGGGGACAGGGTAACCGTCAATGAGCAGTTCTTC.